These T cell receptor beta chains were read from a single sample in a study of blood T cell repertoires in COVID-19. Data came from immunoSEQ multiplex PCR; TCRdb stores just in-frame clones and leaves some out. The data show a few hundred thousand clones, 70% to 90% seen once. Sequenced sample: peripheral blood. Source of these receptors: a woman in her 30s with acute or convalescent COVID-19. CDR3s include the opening cysteine and the closing phenylalanine or tryptophan. Each record gives: CDR3 length, clone size, D gene, V gene, J gene, CDR3 DNA, CDR3 protein. D genes are given only for firm matches. Expanded clones are given a class, and other clones once, few, many or no size at all.

length: 16; size: -; D: -; V: TRBV5-8; J: TRBJ2-2; DNA: TGTGCCAGCAGCCTTTTAGGAGGGGCCACCACCGGGGAGCTGTTTTTT; CDR3: CASSLLGGATTGELFF
length: 15; size: -; D: -; V: TRBV5-8; J: TRBJ1-5; DNA: TGTGCCAGCAGCTTGCGAGGGCCCCTAAATCAGCCCCAGCATTTT; CDR3: CASSLRGPLNQPQHF
length: 15; size: -; D: -; V: TRBV18; J: TRBJ1-4; DNA: TGTGCCAGCTCACCACAGTCACAGTATCTTGAAAAACTGTTTTTT; CDR3: CASSPQSQYLEKLFF
length: 15; size: -; D: TRBD1; V: TRBV6-5; J: TRBJ2-3; DNA: TGTGCCAGCAGAGCCGGGACAGGGGGCACAGATACGCAGTATTTT; CDR3: CASRAGTGGTDTQYF
length: 17; size: -; D: TRBD2; V: TRBV12-5; J: TRBJ2-7; DNA: TGTGCTAGTGGCCCTTCACCGGGACTAGCGGGAGGGGGGGAGCAGTACTTC; CDR3: CASGPSPGLAGGGEQYF
length: 15; size: -; D: -; V: TRBV6-5; J: TRBJ2-3; DNA: TGTGCCAGCAGTTACCTGCAACCCCGGGGGGATACGCAGTATTTT; CDR3: CASSYLQPRGDTQYF
length: 16; size: -; D: TRBD2; V: TRBV13; J: TRBJ2-5; DNA: TGTGCCAGCAGCTTAGGCGCGGGAGGGCCGAAGGAGACCCAGTACTTC; CDR3: CASSLGAGGPKETQYF
length: 14; size: -; D: -; V: TRBV6-5; J: TRBJ2-7; DNA: TGTGCCAGCAAATCCGGGACACAACCTTTGGAGCAGTACTTC; CDR3: CASKSGTQPLEQYF
length: 15; size: once; D: TRBD2; V: TRBV19; J: TRBJ2-5; DNA: TGTGCCAGTAGTATAGGTGGCGGGAGCGACGAGACCCAGTACTTC; CDR3: CASSIGGGSDETQYF
length: 16; size: -; D: TRBD1; V: TRBV27; J: TRBJ1-3; DNA: TGTGCCAGCACCGCACGACAGGGTAATCCTTTGGGCACCATATATTTT; CDR3: CASTARQGNPLGTIYF
length: 16; size: -; D: TRBD2; V: TRBV25-1; J: TRBJ2-1; DNA: TGTGCCAGCAGGGACCAGGGCGGGAGAGGGCTAAATGAGCAGTTCTTC; CDR3: CASRDQGGRGLNEQFF
length: 15; size: -; D: TRBD1; V: TRBV5-1; J: TRBJ1-6; DNA: TGCGCCAGCAGCTTAGGAGACAGGGCCAATTCACCCCTCCACTTT; CDR3: CASSLGDRANSPLHF
length: 14; size: -; D: -; V: TRBV19; J: TRBJ1-5; DNA: TGTGCCAGTAGTACCCGGACGGGGAATCAGCCCCAGCATTTT; CDR3: CASSTRTGNQPQHF
length: 11; size: -; D: -; V: TRBV29-1; J: TRBJ2-1; DNA: TGCAGCGTTTTTCCCAACAATGAGCAGTTCTTC; CDR3: CSVFPNNEQFF
length: 12; size: few; D: -; V: TRBV6-6; J: TRBJ2-2; DNA: TGTGCCAGCGTTGAGGGAGTTAAGGAGCTGTTTTTT; CDR3: CASVEGVKELFF
length: 13; size: -; D: -; V: TRBV4-2; J: TRBJ2-4; DNA: TGTGCCGTTGCCGGGGGAACCAAAAACATTCAGTACTTC; CDR3: CAVAGGTKNIQYF
length: 15; size: -; D: TRBD1; V: TRBV5-6; J: TRBJ1-1; DNA: TGTGCCAGCAGCTGGGGGACAGTCCAGAACACTGAAGCTTTCTTT; CDR3: CASSWGTVQNTEAFF
length: 14; size: -; D: -; V: TRBV5-1; J: TRBJ1-3; DNA: TGCGCCAGCAGCTTGGTGGCAGGGGGAAACACCATATATTTT; CDR3: CASSLVAGGNTIYF
length: 11; size: -; D: -; V: TRBV20-1; J: TRBJ2-5; DNA: TGCAGTGCTAGACGGGAGCCCACAACGTACTTC; CDR3: CSARREPTTYF
length: 15; size: -; D: TRBD1; V: TRBV27; J: TRBJ1-6; DNA: TGTGCCAGCAGTTTATCCGGGACAGGAGCCTCACCCCTCCACTTT; CDR3: CASSLSGTGASPLHF
length: 14; size: -; D: -; V: TRBV7-6; J: TRBJ2-2; DNA: TGTGCCAGCAGCTTAATCGAGGGGGCCGGGGAGCTGTTTTTT; CDR3: CASSLIEGAGELFF
length: 15; size: -; D: TRBD1; V: TRBV27; J: TRBJ1-1; DNA: TGTGCCAGCAGTCCAAGACAGGGGCGGTACACTGAAGCTTTCTTT; CDR3: CASSPRQGRYTEAFF
length: 14; size: -; D: TRBD1; V: TRBV18; J: TRBJ2-5; DNA: TGTGCCAGCTCACCCGGGACAGCACAAGAGACCCAGTACTTC; CDR3: CASSPGTAQETQYF
length: 13; size: -; D: -; V: TRBV19; J: TRBJ1-2; DNA: TGTGCCAGTAGTATAGCCATTGACTATGGCTACACCTTC; CDR3: CASSIAIDYGYTF
length: 13; size: -; D: TRBD1; V: TRBV9; J: TRBJ2-5; DNA: TGTGCCAGCAGTACAGGGGGCCCGGGGACCCAGTACTTC; CDR3: CASSTGGPGTQYF
length: 23; size: -; D: TRBD2; V: TRBV5-1; J: TRBJ2-5; DNA: TGCGCCAGCAGCTTCTTTTTTCTGGGACAGGGGACTAGCGGGAGGACAAGCGAGGAGACCCAGTACTTC; CDR3: CASSFFFLGQGTSGRTSEETQYF
length: 17; size: -; D: TRBD1; V: TRBV12-5; J: TRBJ1-4; DNA: TGTGCTAGTGGTTTGCCACCGGGGAGACAGGGGCGGGAAAAACTGTTTTTT; CDR3: CASGLPPGRQGREKLFF
length: 15; size: -; D: -; V: TRBV27; J: TRBJ2-3; DNA: TGTGCCAGCAGTGTAAGGGGGACCTGGCCAGATACGCAGTATTTT; CDR3: CASSVRGTWPDTQYF
length: 15; size: -; D: -; V: TRBV9; J: TRBJ1-3; DNA: TGTGCCAGCAGCGTCGCTGGGGGGGGAGGAAACACCATATATTTT; CDR3: CASSVAGGGGNTIYF
length: 12; size: -; D: TRBD1; V: TRBV6-5; J: TRBJ2-7; DNA: TGTGCCAGCAGTAGACAGGGGGGCATGCCGTACTTC; CDR3: CASSRQGGMPYF
length: 13; size: -; D: TRBD1; V: TRBV10-3; J: TRBJ1-5; DNA: TGTGCCATCAAAGCAGGGGGCAGTCAGCCCCAGCATTTT; CDR3: CAIKAGGSQPQHF
length: 20; size: -; D: -; V: TRBV19; J: TRBJ2-6; DNA: TGTGCCAGTAGCGTATTAAGCAGGGCATCTAGGGTAGGTGGGGCCAACGTCCTGACTTTC; CDR3: CASSVLSRASRVGGANVLTF
length: 14; size: -; D: TRBD2; V: TRBV30; J: TRBJ2-1; DNA: TGTGCCTGGTGGGGACTAGCGGAATACAATGAGCAGTTCTTC; CDR3: CAWWGLAEYNEQFF
length: 15; size: -; D: -; V: TRBV7-8; J: TRBJ2-1; DNA: TGTGCCAGCAGCTTATCTGGCGGGAACCTGGGTGAGCAGTTCTTC; CDR3: CASSLSGGNLGEQFF
length: 16; size: -; D: -; V: TRBV25-1; J: TRBJ1-6; DNA: TGTGCCAGCAGTGCGAGGGTGGGTTTATCTAATTCACCCCTCCACTTT; CDR3: CASSARVGLSNSPLHF
length: 15; size: -; D: TRBD2; V: TRBV5-1; J: TRBJ2-3; DNA: TGCGCCAGCCGTTCCGGAGCGGGAATCACAGATACGCAGTATTTT; CDR3: CASRSGAGITDTQYF
length: 15; size: -; D: -; V: TRBV9; J: TRBJ1-2; DNA: TGTGCCAGCAGGGGCCCTCGGATGTCTAACTATGGCTACACCTTC; CDR3: CASRGPRMSNYGYTF
length: 16; size: few; D: -; V: TRBV12-5; J: TRBJ1-6; DNA: TGTGCTAGTGGTTTGATCGAAAACCCCGGCGGTTCACCCCTCCACTTT; CDR3: CASGLIENPGGSPLHF
length: 11; size: -; D: -; V: TRBV7-8; J: TRBJ2-1; DNA: TGTGCCAGCAGCTTTTCTTATGAGCAGTTCTTC; CDR3: CASSFSYEQFF
length: 16; size: -; D: -; V: TRBV19; J: TRBJ2-2; DNA: TGTGCCAGTAGTATACTTGGGACACCCGTCACCGGGGAGCTGTTTTTT; CDR3: CASSILGTPVTGELFF
length: 14; size: -; D: -; V: TRBV3-1/TRBV3-2; J: TRBJ1-1; DNA: TGTGCCAGCAGCCAAGTTTCTACTTACCGCGAAGCTTTCTTT; CDR3: CASSQVSTYREAFF